This T cell receptor beta chain derives from a study of siplizumab effects on memory and regulatory T cells. Whole-study findings and limits: No assignable naive or memory phenotype existed for roughly 80-97% of proliferating CD4+ or CD8+ clones. A significant reduction in alloreactive sequences traceable to unstimulated CD4+ memory cells was produced by siplizumab. On average, 68.8% of mappable alloreactive CD4+ clones were Treg-derived under siplizumab, against about 30% in controls.

A note on this clone: The antigen is undetermined.

V lost 2 bases, J lost 2 bases, and 6 bases lay in between. The CDR3 extends over 13 amino acids. Germline V gene data show CDR1 as KGHSH and CDR2 as LQKENI. Sequenced by immunoSEQ multiplex PCR; TCRdb stores in-frame clones only, minus some. The repertoire holds about 52,000 clones, with 95% to 97% as singletons. The TCR was taken from a human donor in good health. This chain links TRBV18 with TRBJ1-2; the D is unclear. Sequencing was done on a sample of naive CD4+ T cells sorted from blood. This CDR3 reads CASSPGENYGYTF. CDR3 bases: TGTGCCAGCTCACCAGGGGAGAACTATGGCTACACCTTC.